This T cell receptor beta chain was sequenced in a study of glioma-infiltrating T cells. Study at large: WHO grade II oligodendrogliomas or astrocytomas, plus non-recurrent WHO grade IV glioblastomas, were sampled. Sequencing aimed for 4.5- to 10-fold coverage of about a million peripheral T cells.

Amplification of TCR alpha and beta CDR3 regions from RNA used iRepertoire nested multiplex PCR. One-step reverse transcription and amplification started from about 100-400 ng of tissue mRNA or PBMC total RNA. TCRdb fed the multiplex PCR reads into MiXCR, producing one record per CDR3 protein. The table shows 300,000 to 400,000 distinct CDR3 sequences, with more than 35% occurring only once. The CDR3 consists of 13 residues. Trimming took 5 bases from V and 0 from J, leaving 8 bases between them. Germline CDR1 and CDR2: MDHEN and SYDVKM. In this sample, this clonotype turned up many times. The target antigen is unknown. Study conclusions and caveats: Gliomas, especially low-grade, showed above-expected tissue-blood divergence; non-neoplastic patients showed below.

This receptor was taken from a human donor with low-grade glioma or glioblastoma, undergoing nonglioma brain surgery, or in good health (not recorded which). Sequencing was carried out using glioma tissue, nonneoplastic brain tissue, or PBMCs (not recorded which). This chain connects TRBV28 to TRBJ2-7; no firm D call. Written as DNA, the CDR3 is TGTGCCAGCAGTCACGGTGGCTCCTACGAGCAGTACTTC. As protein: CASSHGGSYEQYF.